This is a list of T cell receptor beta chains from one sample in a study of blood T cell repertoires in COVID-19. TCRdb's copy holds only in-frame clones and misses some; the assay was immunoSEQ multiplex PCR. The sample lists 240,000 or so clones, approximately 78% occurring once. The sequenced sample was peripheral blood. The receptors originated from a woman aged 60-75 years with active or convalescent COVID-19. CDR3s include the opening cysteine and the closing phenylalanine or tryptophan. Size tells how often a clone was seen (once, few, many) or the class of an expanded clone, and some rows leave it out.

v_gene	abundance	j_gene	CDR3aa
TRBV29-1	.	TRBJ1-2	CSVSQTVGYTF
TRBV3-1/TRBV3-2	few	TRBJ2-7	CASSQGTGGLDEQYF
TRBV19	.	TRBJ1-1	CATRDRETEAFF
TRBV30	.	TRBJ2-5	CAWSLKQQETQYF
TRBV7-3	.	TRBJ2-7	CASSAQPGYSYEQYF
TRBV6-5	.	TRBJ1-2	CASTLSGGDYGYTF
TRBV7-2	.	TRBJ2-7	CASSPPGYEQYF
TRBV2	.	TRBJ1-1	CASRLTGVNTEAFF
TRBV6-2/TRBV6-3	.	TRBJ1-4	CASSYLDRGGEKLFF
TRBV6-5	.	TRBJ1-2	CASSYSPEIRQNGYTF
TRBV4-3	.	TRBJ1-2	CASSQDSAAGRGYTF
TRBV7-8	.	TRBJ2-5	CASSSRAGTGNAETQYF
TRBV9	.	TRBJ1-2	CASSSGEGYTF
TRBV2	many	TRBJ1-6	CASSGGGSGSPLHF
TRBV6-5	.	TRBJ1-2	CASSYSGAWGTYGYTF
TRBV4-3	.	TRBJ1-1	CASSQDTGRTEAFF
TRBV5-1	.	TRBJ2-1	CASSEGQGSYNEQFF
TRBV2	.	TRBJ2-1	CASSYGDRANNEQFF
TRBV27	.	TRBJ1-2	CASSLGQTSYGYTF
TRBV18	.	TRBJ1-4	CASSPSDRDEKLFF
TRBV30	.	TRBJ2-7	CAYTQGAYEQYF
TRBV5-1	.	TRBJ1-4	CASSPGVENEKLFF
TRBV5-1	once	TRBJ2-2	CASSLGLGTGRNTGELFF
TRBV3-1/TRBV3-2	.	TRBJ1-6	CASSQGYGSPLHF
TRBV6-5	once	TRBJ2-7	CASRDGAGGFDEQYF
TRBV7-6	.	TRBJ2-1	CASSRSGTGYNEQFF
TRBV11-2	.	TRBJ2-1	CASTLGAGYVNEQFF
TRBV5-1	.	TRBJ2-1	CASSLMAGGINEQFF
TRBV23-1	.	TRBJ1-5	CASSQYLQQGYSNQPQHF
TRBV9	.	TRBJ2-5	CASSGGASTGETQYF
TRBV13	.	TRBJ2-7	CASKLEGTYEQYF
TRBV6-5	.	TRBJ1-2	CASSTGGHYGYTF
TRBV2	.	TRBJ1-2	CASRGTVANYGYTF
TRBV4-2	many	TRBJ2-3	CASSPLSGGPDTQYF
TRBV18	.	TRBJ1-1	CASSPPLAGTGAIEAFF
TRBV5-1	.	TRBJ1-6	CASSLGLQDSPLHF
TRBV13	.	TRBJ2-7	CASSTGLAREQYF
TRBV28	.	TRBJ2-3	CASSLYAGGTDTQYF
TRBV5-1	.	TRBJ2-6	CASSYRTGRANVLTF
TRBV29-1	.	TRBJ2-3	CSVEGQGLTDTQYF
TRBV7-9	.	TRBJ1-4	CASSLNQGGTEKLFF
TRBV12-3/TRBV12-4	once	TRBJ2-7	CASSLRTLYEQYF
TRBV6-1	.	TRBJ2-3	CASSEKGQADTQYF
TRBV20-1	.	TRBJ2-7	CSASGTGGLYEQYF
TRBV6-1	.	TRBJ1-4	CASVDRVKDEKLFF
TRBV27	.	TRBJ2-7	CASRGATTTYEQYF